Given below is one T cell receptor beta chain in context. Its target is not known. The CDR3 end lies 3 residues beyond the end of the read and is filled in from the germline J gene. This record belongs to a study of T cells in women clearing cervical HPV infection. The wider study: Only a few women had HLA typing results available. General study points: Richness plus V gene abundances separated cases from controls with AUC less than 0.9.

Repertoires were generated with immunoSEQ multiplex PCR, while TCRdb's copy carries only in-frame clones and drops some. The sample table sets out 40,000 to 60,000 clones. The germline CDR1 and CDR2 sequences are SGHAT and FQNNGV. The CDR3 is 12 residues long. The sample taken for sequencing was blood buffy coat. The TCR sequence derives from a woman between 18 and 70 years old with a cervical HPV16 infection that either progressed to CIN3+ or cleared (not recorded which). This chain links TRBV11-2 with TRBJ1-2; tentatively, D is TRBD1 (5 bases). The DNA read from the CDR3 is TGTGCCAGCAGCTCGTCCCAGGGAGGC. It codes for CASSSSQGG. The CDR3 in full is CASSSSQGGYTF.